Following are 27 T cell receptor beta chains from one sample sequenced in a study of cytomegalovirus exposure and HLA in healthy donors. The repertoire was sequenced with immunoSEQ multiplex PCR; TCRdb's copy has only in-frame clones and lacks some. The sample lists under 400,000 clones, approximately 90% occurring once. What was sequenced was PBMCs. The receptors shown here come from a young woman in good health and CMV-seronegative.

The chain recombines TRBV27 with TRBJ2-5, with D perhaps TRBD2 (6 bases). V was pared by 8 bases and J by 2 bases, with 9 bases between. The germline V gene encodes CDR1 MNHEY and CDR2 SMNVEV (reference sequence). The CDR3 extends over 12 amino acids. The CDR3 region is CASWDFQETQYF. The CDR3 nucleotides are TGTGCCAGCTGGGACTTTCAAGAGACCCAGTACTTC.

As for this clone: The same CDR3 also results from other DNA sequences found in this sample. V gene TRBV5-1 combines with J gene TRBJ2-7, with 10 bases aligning to TRBD1. The ends lost 2 bases at V and 4 bases at J; junction bases unmatched: 3. The germline V gene has CDR1 SGHRS and CDR2 YFSETQ. The CDR3 runs 14 residues. In nucleotides, the CDR3 is TGCGCCAGCAGCTTTGGGACAGGGGTTTACGAGCAGTACTTC. The encoded protein is CASSFGTGVYEQYF.

This clone is a singleton in its sample. The V call is TRBV6-5, the J call TRBJ2-7; 8 positions match TRBD2. CDR1 is MNHEY and CDR2 is SVGAGI in the germline V gene. Trimming took 2 bases from V and 3 from J; bases not matched to a gene: 6. The CDR3 length is 15 residues. The CDR3: CASSYVRGGLYEQYF. The CDR3 DNA reads TGTGCCAGCAGTTACGTACGGGGGGGACTCTACGAGCAGTACTTC.

This chain links TRBV21-1 with TRBJ1-5; TRBD1 is the table's D call, not checked against the DNA. TRBV21-1 is a recognized pseudogene. This CDR3 comprises 12 residues. Written as DNA, the CDR3 is TGTGCCGCGCCCATGGGTCAGGGACCCCAGCATTTT. Translation gives CAAPMGQGPQHF.

The chain couples TRBV11-2 to TRBJ2-5; D unclear. This CDR3 has 13 residues. Trimming took 5 bases from V and 1 from J, leaving 8 bases between them. From germline, CDR1 is SGHAT and CDR2 FQNNGV. For the CDR3, the DNA is TGTGCCAGCAGCAGAGGTAGCCAAGAGACCCAGTACTTC. It translates to CASSRGSQETQYF.

On this clone itself: The same CDR3 arises from other DNA sequences in this sample as well. This chain connects TRBV27 to TRBJ2-7; TRBD2 matches 13 bases. The germline V gene encodes CDR1 MNHEY and CDR2 SMNVEV (reference sequence). J was trimmed by 4 bases and V by 6 bases; bases with no gene match: 3. The CDR3 covers 14 residues. CDR3 residues: CASSPGLAGYEQYF. The CDR3 DNA sequence: TGTGCCAGCAGCCCGGGACTAGCGGGATACGAGCAGTACTTC.

This chain links TRBV19 with TRBJ2-7; TRBD1 matches at 7 bases. The germline CDR1 and CDR2 sequences are LNHDA and SQIVND (reference sequence). Losses at the gene ends were 4 bases for V and 4 bases for J; bases not matched to a gene: 13. The CDR3 has 16 residues. The CDR3 sequence is CASSTVQTGAQYEQYF. CDR3 nucleotides: TGTGCCAGTAGTACCGTACAAACAGGGGCGCAGTACGAGCAGTACTTC.

A note on this clone: This sample also contains other DNA sequences that code for the same CDR3. V is TRBV6-5 and J is TRBJ2-7; D is ambiguous. Between the trimmed V and J ends, which lost 2 bases and 3 bases, there was a span of 5 bases. Looked up from germline, CDR1 is MNHEY and CDR2 is SVGAGI. The CDR3 spans 12 residues. CDR3 in amino acids: CASSYAGYEQYF. The CDR3 DNA is TGTGCCAGCAGTTACGCAGGCTACGAGCAGTACTTC.

This chain joins TRBV27 and TRBJ1-5; a possible D gene is TRBD1 (6 bases). Per germline, CDR1 MNHEY and CDR2 SMNVEV (reference sequence). Trimming took off 8 bases at V and 0 bases at J, with 8 bases between the two ends. CDR3 size: 13 residues. For the CDR3, the DNA is TGTGCCAGCGGGACAAATAGCAATCAGCCCCAGCATTTT. Its translation is CASGTNSNQPQHF.

A single count supports this clone. The J gene is TRBJ2-3, the V gene TRBV4-1; 11 nucleotides align to TRBD2. The CDR3 loop spans 19 amino acids. After removal of 2 bases from V and 2 bases from J, the junction contained 12 bases not matched to a gene. Germline lookup yields CDR1 MGHRA and CDR2 YSYEKL. CDR3 DNA: TGCGCCAGCAGCCAAACCCCCGGGACTAGCGGACCCTACACAGATACGCAGTATTTT. It translates to CASSQTPGTSGPYTDTQYF.

This clone was observed a few times. This rearrangement joins TRBV29-1 to TRBJ2-2, with 8 bases aligning to TRBD2. Trimming at V came to 4 bases and at J to 0 bases, leaving 7 bases not matched to a gene. CDR3 length: 16 amino acids. The germline V gene encodes CDR1 SQVTM and CDR2 ANQGSEA. The CDR3 region is CSVVGRRGANTGELFF. The CDR3 coding sequence is TGCAGCGTTGTGGGGCGGCGGGGGGCGAACACCGGGGAGCTGTTTTTT.

V gene TRBV5-6 combines with J gene TRBJ2-7; 9 nucleotides line up with TRBD2. Unmatched junction bases numbered 2, after V lost 5 bases and J lost 2 bases. CDR3 length equals 13 residues. Germline V lookup: CDR1 SGHDT, CDR2 YYEEEE. CDR3 protein: CASRAGGTYEQYF. CDR3 coding DNA: TGTGCCAGCAGAGCGGGAGGAACCTACGAGCAGTACTTC.

The J gene is TRBJ2-3, the V gene TRBV7-2; 8 nucleotides align to TRBD1. The V gene's germline CDR1 is SGHTA and CDR2 FQGNSA. V gave up 5 bases and J gave up 0 bases; unmatched junction bases: 7. The CDR3 loop spans 16 amino acids. The DNA of the CDR3 is TGTGCCAGCAGCCCACGGACAGGGACTAGCACAGATACGCAGTATTTT. This translates into CASSPRTGTSTDTQYF.

V and J are TRBV11-2 and TRBJ2-3; 14 bases align to TRBD2. Trimming took 5 bases from V and 5 from J; bases not matched to a gene: 9. The CDR3 length is 17 residues. Per the germline V gene, CDR1 is SGHAT and CDR2 is FQNNGV. The CDR3 spells CASSGRPTSGREDTQYF. CDR3 coding DNA: TGTGCCAGCAGCGGCCGGCCGACTAGCGGGAGGGAAGATACGCAGTATTTT.

The chain recombines TRBV7-9 with TRBJ1-3; D not certain. The CDR3 is 14 residues long. Trimming stripped 5 bases from V and 4 bases from J, with 12 bases between. Germline-derived CDR1 and CDR2 are SEHNR and FQNEAQ (reference sequence). In DNA, the CDR3 is TGTGCCAGCAGCGGTGAACTTAGCGGAAACACCATATATTTT. This sequence encodes CASSGELSGNTIYF.

The chain combines TRBV21-1 with TRBJ1-2; the tabulated D call, TRBD1, remains unverified against the DNA. TRBV21-1 is given as a pseudogene. This CDR3 region has 13 residues. In DNA form, the CDR3 reads TGTGCCAGCAGCAAAACCGGGACAGATGGCTACACCTTC. It specifies CASSKTGTDGYTF.

This clone showed up just once. This chain links TRBV6-6 with TRBJ2-1; D is perhaps TRBD1 (6 bases). The germline V and J ends were trimmed by 2 bases and 4 bases, with 9 bases remaining between them. The CDR3 has 14 amino acids. Looked up from germline, CDR1 is MNHNY and CDR2 is SVGAGI (reference sequence). The CDR3 DNA reads TGTGCCAGCAGTTACCGAGGGGGTTACAATGAGCAGTTCTTC. Translated, it gives CASSYRGGYNEQFF.

This chain links TRBV7-9 with TRBJ1-1, with 10 nucleotides matching TRBD1. The CDR3 is 17 residues long. V was clipped by 5 bases and J by 4 bases; unmatched bases: 13. Germline V gene sequence: CDR1 SEHNR, CDR2 FQNEAQ (reference sequence). The CDR3 DNA is TGTGCCAGCAGCCTAAAGCGTGGGACAGGGGCCATCACTGAAGCTTTCTTT. It codes for CASSLKRGTGAITEAFF.

The V call is TRBV5-1, the J call TRBJ1-1; no clear D. The germline V gene has CDR1 SGHRS and CDR2 YFSETQ. V lost 6 bases and J lost 0, with 12 bases in between. The length of the CDR3 is 14 residues. The DNA for the CDR3 is TGCGCCAGCAAATCGAGGGCGGTGAACACTGAAGCTTTCTTT. Residues: CASKSRAVNTEAFF.

The chain employs TRBV2 and TRBJ1-1, with D tentatively TRBD1 (5 bases). The CDR3 extends over 14 amino acids. With 3 bases removed from V and 4 bases from J, the gap between germline ends came to 12 bases. Germline CDR1 is SNHLY and CDR2 is FYNNEI. The CDR3 nucleotides read TGTGCCAGCAGTGAGTGGGGCCAAGGCACTGAAGCTTTCTTT. As protein: CASSEWGQGTEAFF.

The chain is built from TRBV7-9 and TRBJ1-2; 7 bases map to TRBD1. With 5 bases clipped from V and 3 bases from J, the junction kept 6 bases outside the gene matches. CDR3 length: 14 amino acids. Germline V gene lookup returns CDR1 SEHNR and CDR2 FQNEAQ (reference sequence). The DNA of the CDR3 is TGTGCCAGCAGCCCTGACAGGGCAGACTATGGCTACACCTTC. Protein product: CASSPDRADYGYTF.

The gene calls are TRBV18 and TRBJ2-7; TRBD2 aligns across 7 bases. The CDR3 contains 12 residues. V trimming: 3 bases; J trimming: 9 bases; junction bases outside the gene matches: 5. Germline CDR1 is KGHSH and CDR2 is LQKENI. CDR3 in DNA: TGTGCCAGCTCACCGGGGCGGGGGTTGCAGTACTTC. Its translation is CASSPGRGLQYF.

The genes are TRBV27 and TRBJ2-1; D gene ambiguous. CDR3 length: 12 amino acids. V dropped 3 bases and J dropped 5 bases, with 5 bases sitting between them. Per the germline V gene, CDR1 is MNHEY and CDR2 is SMNVEV (reference sequence). The CDR3 DNA follows: TGTGCCAGCAGTTTTTTCAACAATGAGCAGTTCTTC. This sequence encodes CASSFFNNEQFF.

V is TRBV19 and J is TRBJ2-1, with 7 bases aligning to TRBD2. The junction had 8 bases not matched to a gene; V was cut back by 5 bases and J by 4 bases. The germline CDR1 and CDR2 sequences are LNHDA and SQIVND (reference sequence). The CDR3 is made up of 15 amino acids. The CDR3: CASSSGLEPYNEQFF. The CDR3 DNA reads as TGTGCCAGTAGTTCCGGACTAGAGCCGTACAATGAGCAGTTCTTC.

The chain combines TRBV6-1 with TRBJ2-7; TRBD2 aligns across 8 bases. Germline lookup yields CDR1 MNHNS and CDR2 SASEGT. The CDR3 runs to 14 residues. V shed 3 bases, J shed 1 base, and the junction held 2 bases outside the gene matches. The CDR3: CASSDGGGSYEQYF. Here the CDR3 DNA reads TGTGCCAGCAGTGATGGCGGGGGGTCCTACGAGCAGTACTTC.

The chain employs TRBV28 and TRBJ1-5; D is possibly TRBD1 (6 bases). The CDR3 extends over 16 amino acids. In germline, CDR1 is MDHEN, CDR2 SYDVKM. Trimming removed 0 bases at V and 7 bases at J, with 16 bases between. CDR3 sequence: CASSLWGRGFGQPQHF. CDR3 sequence (DNA): TGTGCCAGCAGTTTATGGGGCAGGGGATTTGGACAGCCCCAGCATTTT.

This clone has more than one count but fewer than ten. The chain links TRBV7-9 to TRBJ1-1; D is undetermined. This CDR3 comprises 13 residues. Trimming stripped 3 bases from V and 1 base from J, with 6 bases between. Germline V gene sequence: CDR1 SEHNR, CDR2 FQNEAQ (reference sequence). The CDR3 nucleotides are TGTGCCAGCAGCTTCAGTCCGAACACTGAAGCTTTCTTT. Residues: CASSFSPNTEAFF.